The entry below gives a single TCR beta chain sequence along with its context. One end of the junction varies from germline; a read error may be responsible. A single record per CDR3 protein comes from TCRdb applying MiXCR to the PCR reads. Of about 14,000 distinct CDR3 sequences listed, approximately 51% were seen once; the top ten hold about 15%. These data originate in a study of tumor-infiltrating lymphocytes in oesophageal squamous cell carcinoma. Per the germline V gene, CDR1 is MNHNY and CDR2 is SVGAGI (reference sequence). There are 14 residues in the CDR3. The clonotype originates from a male donor with esophageal squamous cell carcinoma. V usage is TRBV6-6 and J usage is TRBJ2-1; TRBD2 matches at 8 bases. Source material: blood. CDR3 region: CASSYPQESGRVIF. The CDR3 nucleotides read TGTGCCAGCAGTTATCCTCAGGAGAGCGGGAGAGTGATCTTC.